Listed below are T cell receptor beta chains from one sample, sequenced in a study of shared clonotypes between healthy human individuals. TCRdb's table, derived via immunoSEQ multiplex PCR, lists solely in-frame clones and lacks some. Here the sample spans hundreds of thousands of clones, around 76% being singletons. Sequenced: PBMCs. All receptors come from a woman aged 35 to 49 in good health. Some clones in this sample may be carry-over from other donors' samples. CDR3s include the opening cysteine and the closing phenylalanine or tryptophan. The D gene is left open where the match is weak. The size entry is marked missing in some rows and otherwise reads once, few, many or a size class.

j_call	v_call	d_call	clone_size	cdr3_aa	cdr3_nt
TRBJ1-1	TRBV14	-	-	CASSQDTGLWLFSW	TGTGCCAGCAGCCAAGATACGGGCCTCTGGTTGTTTTCTTGG
TRBJ1-1	TRBV19	-	-	CASHRTVRAEAFF	TGTGCCAGTCATCGGACAGTGAGGGCTGAAGCTTTCTTT
TRBJ2-2	TRBV6-5	-	-	CASSYGTGELFF	TGTGCCAGCAGTTATGGCACCGGGGAGCTGTTTTTT
TRBJ1-2	TRBV2	-	-	CASSAVNYGYTF	TGTGCCAGCAGCGCAGTCAACTATGGCTACACCTTC
TRBJ2-1	TRBV2	TRBD2	-	CASSEGLAGFNEQFF	TGTGCCAGCAGTGAAGGTCTAGCGGGATTCAATGAGCAGTTCTTC
TRBJ1-5	TRBV28	-	-	CASVDRRGQPQHF	TGTGCCAGCGTCGACAGGAGAGGCCAGCCCCAGCATTTT
TRBJ2-2	TRBV7-9	TRBD2	-	CASRLAGAGELFF	TGTGCCAGCAGGCTAGCGGGAGCCGGGGAGCTGTTTTTT
TRBJ1-4	TRBV5-1	TRBD1	-	CASSTGVANEKLFF	TGCGCCAGCAGCACAGGGGTAGCTAATGAAAAACTGTTTTTT
TRBJ1-5	TRBV10-2	TRBD1	-	CASSDTGGYNQPQHF	TGCGCCAGCAGTGACACAGGGGGCTACAATCAGCCCCAGCATTTT
TRBJ1-1	TRBV30	-	-	CAWALDRGAEAFF	TGTGCCTGGGCGCTGGACAGAGGGGCTGAAGCTTTCTTT
TRBJ2-1	TRBV28	TRBD2	many	CASSPIAGRAPFF	TGTGCCAGCAGTCCCATAGCGGGACGGGCGCCGTTCTTC
TRBJ2-3	TRBV29-1	TRBD1	-	CSVEDPGGSNRGHTDTQYF	TGCAGCGTTGAAGATCCGGGCGGCAGTAATAGGGGGCACACAGATACGCAGTATTTT
TRBJ2-1	TRBV2	-	few	CASSSSGSYNEQFF	TGTGCCAGCAGTAGTAGCGGTTCCTACAATGAGCAGTTCTTC
TRBJ2-5	TRBV4-3	-	-	CASSQDTLVGQETQYF	TGCGCCAGCAGCCAAGATACGCTAGTGGGCCAAGAGACCCAGTACTTC
TRBJ2-2	TRBV2	-	many	CASRSGTDTGELFF	TGTGCCAGCAGGTCAGGGACGGACACCGGGGAGCTGTTTTTT
TRBJ2-1	TRBV15	TRBD2	-	CATSTLLTSGRARDEQFF	TGTGCCACCAGCACCCTGCTGACTAGCGGGAGGGCCAGGGATGAGCAGTTCTTC
TRBJ2-7	TRBV7-3	TRBD2	-	CASSLNGRAGFAEQYF	TGTGCCAGCAGCTTAAACGGGAGGGCCGGTTTTGCAGAGCAGTACTTC
TRBJ2-2	TRBV2	TRBD1	-	CASSTGGLNTGELFF	TGTGCCAGCAGTACAGGGGGATTGAACACCGGGGAGCTGTTTTTT
TRBJ2-1	TRBV19	TRBD2	-	CASSHSGRAFSGEQFF	TGTGCCAGTAGCCATAGCGGGAGGGCCTTTTCGGGTGAGCAGTTCTTC
TRBJ2-5	TRBV7-9	TRBD1	-	CASSPGTGFEGWETQYF	TGTGCCAGCAGCCCCGGGACAGGGTTCGAGGGCTGGGAGACCCAGTACTTC
TRBJ1-5	TRBV7-9	-	-	CASSPVEGRPQHF	TGTGCCAGCAGTCCGGTAGAGGGGCGGCCCCAGCATTTT
TRBJ2-1	TRBV6-6	-	-	CASSYSTGYEQFF	TGTGCCAGCAGTTACTCAACAGGGTATGAGCAGTTCTTC
TRBJ2-7	TRBV5-1	-	-	CASSLGVTANYEQYF	TGCGCCAGCAGCTTGGGGGTGACAGCAAATTACGAGCAGTACTTC
TRBJ1-1	TRBV6-1	-	-	CASTPLTEAFF	TGTGCCAGCACCCCGTTGACTGAAGCTTTCTTT
TRBJ2-1	TRBV6-5	-	-	CASSAGSLRYNEQFF	TGTGCCAGCAGCGCCGGAAGCCTCAGGTACAATGAGCAGTTCTTC
TRBJ2-3	TRBV5-1	-	-	CASRAFYGTDTQYF	TGCGCCAGCCGAGCCTTCTACGGAACAGATACGCAGTATTTT
TRBJ1-2	TRBV29-1	TRBD1	-	CSVAKPGQADYGYTF	TGCAGCGTTGCCAAACCGGGACAGGCAGACTATGGCTACACCTTC
TRBJ2-7	TRBV28	TRBD1	-	CASRGQGADEQYF	TGTGCCAGCCGGGGACAGGGGGCTGACGAGCAGTACTTC
TRBJ2-2	TRBV7-2	TRBD1	-	CASSGAGTGVTGELFF	TGTGCCAGCAGCGGAGCCGGGACAGGGGTCACCGGGGAGCTGTTTTTT
TRBJ2-7	TRBV14	-	few	CASSQNRAIHEQYF	TGTGCCAGCAGCCAAAACAGGGCAATCCACGAGCAGTACTTC
TRBJ2-7	TRBV29-1	-	-	CSVQSNSYEQYF	TGCAGCGTTCAGTCAAACTCCTACGAGCAGTACTTC
TRBJ2-7	TRBV6-4	TRBD1	-	CASSYKRTGSYEQYF	TGTGCCAGCAGTTACAAGAGGACAGGTTCCTACGAGCAGTACTTC
TRBJ1-1	TRBV5-8	-	-	CASSQYTNTEAFF	TGTGCCAGCAGCCAATACACGAACACTGAAGCTTTCTTT
TRBJ2-1	TRBV11-1	TRBD2	once	CASSPGRGDGGLF	TGTGCCAGCAGCCCAGGCCGGGGGGACGGCGGTCTCTTC
TRBJ2-6	TRBV7-8	-	-	CASSSLGSGANVLTF	TGTGCCAGCAGCTCCCTGGGGTCTGGGGCCAACGTCCTGACTTTC
TRBJ1-1	TRBV28	TRBD1	-	CASSWPGQVNTEAFF	TGTGCCAGCAGTTGGCCGGGACAGGTGAACACTGAAGCTTTCTTT
TRBJ2-1	TRBV6-5	-	-	CASRRADRNNEQFF	TGTGCCAGCAGACGCGCGGACAGAAACAATGAGCAGTTCTTC
TRBJ1-3	TRBV2	-	-	CAARGVGNTIYF	TGTGCCGCCCGGGGGGTTGGAAACACCATATATTTT
TRBJ2-1	TRBV30	TRBD2	-	CAWTSGRAGGNEQFF	TGTGCCTGGACTAGCGGGAGGGCCGGTGGGAATGAGCAGTTCTTC
TRBJ2-7	TRBV28	TRBD2	few	CASRNSGRGYEQYF	TGTGCCAGCCGCAATAGCGGGAGAGGGTACGAGCAGTACTTC
TRBJ2-7	TRBV29-1	TRBD2	-	CSVAKSSGRYEQYF	TGCAGCGTCGCTAAATCTAGCGGGAGGTACGAGCAGTACTTC
TRBJ1-5	TRBV28	-	few	CASSLRGQPQHF	TGTGCCAGCAGTTTAAGGGGCCAGCCCCAGCATTTT
TRBJ2-3	TRBV6-1	-	-	CASSRGYADTQYF	TGTGCCAGCAGTCGGGGGTATGCAGATACGCAGTATTTT
TRBJ2-1	TRBV6-5	TRBD1	-	CASRPDRVTYNEQFF	TGTGCCAGCAGACCCGACAGGGTCACCTACAATGAGCAGTTCTTC
TRBJ2-7	TRBV5-4	-	-	CASSLDWSSYEQYF	TGTGCCAGCAGCTTGGACTGGAGCTCCTACGAGCAGTACTTC
TRBJ1-2	TRBV10-3	-	-	CAISGVGGAYGYTF	TGTGCCATCAGTGGGGTAGGTGGGGCCTATGGCTACACCTTC
TRBJ1-1	TRBV9	-	-	CASSVGRNTEAFF	TGTGCCAGCAGCGTGGGGAGGAACACTGAAGCTTTCTTT
TRBJ1-5	TRBV7-2	-	many	CASSTGGYRQPQHF	TGTGCCAGCAGCACGGGGGGGTACAGACAGCCCCAGCATTTT
TRBJ2-7	TRBV25-1	-	-	CASSDRGRIHSYEQYF	TGTGCCAGCAGTGACCGAGGACGGATACACTCCTACGAGCAGTACTTC
TRBJ2-7	TRBV4-2	TRBD2	once	CASSHAPGLAGARSYEQYF	TGTGCCAGCAGCCATGCCCCGGGACTAGCGGGAGCGCGCTCCTACGAGCAGTACTTC
TRBJ2-1	TRBV27	-	once	CASSSYLTRQFF	TGTGCCAGCAGTTCTTATTTAACCAGGCAGTTCTTC
TRBJ2-3	TRBV10-3	-	-	CAISERDVSTDTQYF	TGTGCCATCAGTGAAAGGGACGTTTCCACAGATACGCAGTATTTT
TRBJ2-3	TRBV6-4	TRBD2	many	CASSEGTSGSDTQYF	TGTGCCAGCAGTGAAGGGACTAGCGGTTCAGATACGCAGTATTTT